A single sample is the source of the 24 T cell receptor beta chains below, sequenced in a study of cytomegalovirus exposure and HLA in healthy donors. PCR was performed using 60 Vbeta and 13 Jbeta primers. The data were produced by immunoSEQ multiplex PCR, yet TCRdb's version contains in-frame clones alone and is incomplete. The data show fewer than 200,000 clones, 80% seen once. The sample comprised PBMCs. The origin of the receptors is a woman aged 45-65 years in good health and CMV-seropositive.

The J gene is TRBJ2-3, the V gene TRBV5-8; 7 positions match TRBD1. J was trimmed by 1 base and V by 2 bases; bases with no gene match: 1. From germline, CDR1 is SGHTS and CDR2 YDEGEE. The CDR3 loop spans 14 amino acids. CDR3: CASSFGQGTDTQYF. The CDR3, as DNA: TGTGCCAGCAGCTTTGGACAGGGCACAGATACGCAGTATTTT.

The chain carries TRBV19 and TRBJ1-5; 8 nucleotides line up with TRBD1. The CDR3 sequence is 14 residues long. Germline V gene lookup returns CDR1 LNHDA and CDR2 SQIVND (reference sequence). V was clipped by 8 bases and J by 4 bases; unmatched bases: 7. This chain's CDR3 is CASFPGQDNQPQHF. CDR3 nucleotide sequence: TGTGCCAGTTTTCCGGGACAGGATAATCAGCCCCAGCATTTT.

This clone was detected once. The chain employs TRBV4-1 and TRBJ2-7; D gene ambiguous. The germline CDR1 and CDR2 sequences are MGHRA and YSYEKL. V lost 3 bases and J lost 3, with 9 bases in between. The CDR3 contains 13 residues. The CDR3 bases are TGCGCCAGCAGCCATGAGCGCAACTACGAGCAGTACTTC. This encodes CASSHERNYEQYF.

This clone was observed a few times. Other DNA sequences of this sample code for an identical CDR3. The V gene is TRBV30, the J gene TRBJ1-1; the match to TRBD1 covers 7 bases. V gave up 7 bases and J gave up 4 bases; unmatched junction bases: 9. The CDR3 is 13 residues long. Germline V gives CDR1 GTSNPN, CDR2 SVGIG (reference sequence). Here the CDR3 reads CAYISGQSTEAFF. CDR3 bases: TGTGCCTATATTTCGGGACAGAGCACTGAAGCTTTCTTT.

Concerning this clone itself: A junction end diverges from the germline sequence, so it may reflect a read error. The chain carries TRBV7-9 and TRBJ1-2; a weak D match, TRBD1 (5 bases). This CDR3 comprises 17 residues. Germline CDR1 is SEHNR and CDR2 is FQNEAQ (reference sequence). Written as DNA, the CDR3 is TGTTCCAGCAGCTCCCCTCAGGACACGGAGGGACTGTATGGCTACACCTTC. It yields the protein CSSSSPQDTEGLYGYTF.

V usage is TRBV28 and J usage is TRBJ1-1; no clear D. Germline CDR1 is MDHEN and CDR2 is SYDVKM. The CDR3 extends over 15 amino acids. With 3 bases removed from V and 5 bases from J, the gap between germline ends came to 16 bases. CDR3 sequence (DNA): TGTGCCAGCAGTTTTCGGGTCATAGGGAGGACTGAAGCTTTCTTT. Amino acid sequence: CASSFRVIGRTEAFF.

J is TRBJ2-1 and V is TRBV29-1; D call uncertain. The germline V and J ends were trimmed by 8 bases and 7 bases, with 18 bases remaining between them. Germline assignment: CDR1 SQVTM and CDR2 ANQGSEA. This CDR3 is 13 amino acids long. The CDR3, as DNA: TGCAGCCTCACTAAGATATATTCTAATGAGCAGTTCTTC. Residues: CSLTKIYSNEQFF.

V is TRBV5-4 and J is TRBJ2-5, with D tentatively TRBD2 (6 bases). The germline V gene encodes CDR1 SGHNT and CDR2 YYREEE (reference sequence). Trimming took off 2 bases at V and 3 bases at J, with 8 bases between the two ends. The CDR3 is made up of 13 amino acids. The CDR3 sequence is CASSLLAEETQYF. The CDR3 DNA follows: TGTGCCAGCAGCTTACTAGCAGAAGAGACCCAGTACTTC.

The chain combines TRBV7-9 with TRBJ1-2; tentative D call: TRBD1 (6 bases). Per germline, CDR1 SEHNR and CDR2 FQNEAQ (reference sequence). This CDR3 is 13 amino acids long. Trimming took 5 bases from V and 6 from J, leaving 13 bases between them. CDR3 bases: TGTGCCAGCAGCCCCGGACAGATTGATGGCTACACCTTC. It is translated as CASSPGQIDGYTF. The whole variable domain, remainder taken from reference TRBV7-9 and TRBJ1-2, is DTGVSQNPRHKITKRGQNVTFRCDPISEHNRLYWYRQTLGQGPEFLTYFQNEAQLEKSRLLSDRFSAERPKGSFSTLEIQRTEQGDSAMYLCASSPGQIDGYTFGSGTRLTVV.

V and J are TRBV5-1 and TRBJ1-1; the match to TRBD1 covers 9 bases. V dropped 5 bases and J dropped 2; count of bases not matched to a gene: 4. There are 14 residues in the CDR3. The germline V gene has CDR1 SGHRS and CDR2 YFSETQ. The CDR3: CASSLDRGNTEAFF. The CDR3 nucleotides are TGCGCCAGCAGTCTGGACAGGGGTAACACTGAAGCTTTCTTT.

The chain combines TRBV27 with TRBJ1-4, with 10 bases identical to TRBD1. Trimming took 1 base from V and 7 from J; bases not matched to a gene: 6. The V gene's germline CDR1 is MNHEY and CDR2 SMNVEV (reference sequence). CDR3 length equals 16 residues. The chain's CDR3 is CASSLFSRDRGEKLFF. For the CDR3, the DNA is TGTGCCAGCAGTTTATTCTCTCGGGACAGGGGTGAAAAACTGTTTTTT.

The CDR3 bases are TGTGCCAGCAGCTTGGAGAACAGGGCTCTCTCTGGAAACACCATATATTTT. Its protein product is CASSLENRALSGNTIYF. This rearrangement joins TRBV7-9 to TRBJ1-3; D is possibly TRBD1 (6 bases). V was trimmed by 3 bases and J by 0 bases, leaving 15 bases between them. In germline, CDR1 is SEHNR, CDR2 FQNEAQ (reference sequence). The CDR3 is 17 residues long.

CDR3 loop: CASNRGAPSTDTQYF. The CDR3 bases are TGTGCCAGCAACCGGGGGGCCCCAAGCACAGATACGCAGTATTTT. The chain recombines TRBV6-5 with TRBJ2-3, with D perhaps matching TRBD2 (7 bases). Trimming removed 7 bases at V and 0 bases at J, with 14 bases between. The CDR3 has 15 amino acids. The germline V gene has CDR1 MNHEY and CDR2 SVGAGI.

The chain uses TRBV20-1 and TRBJ1-2; TRBD1 might be the D (6 bases). CDR1 and CDR2 (germline): DFQATT, SNEGSKA (reference sequence). CDR3 size: 11 residues. Trimming took off 4 bases at V and 3 bases at J, with 6 bases between the two ends. CDR3 DNA: TGCAGTGCTAACAGGGACTATGGCTACACCTTC. Encoded protein: CSANRDYGYTF.

As DNA, the CDR3 is TGTGCCAGCAGCTTAGGGCCGAGCGGGGGGGGTTACAATGAGCAGTTCTTC. The encoded protein is CASSLGPSGGGYNEQFF. The rearrangement joins TRBV7-3 to TRBJ2-1; 10 bases fit TRBD2. The CDR3 has 17 amino acids. V lost 2 bases and J lost 4; bases outside the gene matches: 8. CDR1 is SGHTA, CDR2 FQGTGA, per germline.

The gene calls are TRBV18 and TRBJ2-3; 12 bases are a match to TRBD2. V lost 4 bases and J lost 2; bases outside the gene matches: 4. CDR3 size: 16 residues. Germline V gene data show CDR1 as KGHSH and CDR2 as LQKENI. CDR3 sequence (DNA): TGTGCCAGCTCACAGGGACTAGCGGGCTTCACAGATACGCAGTATTTT. Its protein product is CASSQGLAGFTDTQYF.

V is TRBV5-1 and J is TRBJ2-5; TRBD2 is a possible D gene (7 bases). The DNA matches TRBJ2-7 better at its end, which makes the J call doubtful. There are 14 residues in the CDR3. Germline V lookup: CDR1 SGHRS, CDR2 YFSETQ. The CDR3 protein is CASSLGGVDYEQYF. The CDR3 DNA follows: TGCGCCAGCAGCTTAGGGGGGGTCGACTACGAGCAGTACTTC.

The chain employs TRBV5-1 and TRBJ2-7; 15 nucleotides align to TRBD2. Germline CDR1 SGHRS, CDR2 YFSETQ. The CDR3 contains 16 residues. The ends lost 3 bases at V and 6 bases at J; junction bases unmatched: 7. The CDR3 here is CASSSQPGLAGGEQYF. The CDR3 bases are TGCGCCAGCAGCTCGCAACCGGGACTAGCGGGAGGCGAGCAGTACTTC.

The count of this clone is one. The V gene is TRBV28, the J gene TRBJ2-1; 8 bases are a match to TRBD1. This CDR3 spans 18 amino acids. Trimming took 6 bases from V and 3 from J; bases not matched to a gene: 16. Germline CDR1 MDHEN, CDR2 SYDVKM. CDR3 DNA: TGTGCCAGCAGCACCGCCGGAAAACAGGGGGTGGTCTACAATGAGCAGTTCTTC. This codes for CASSTAGKQGVVYNEQFF.

The chain joins TRBV4-2 to TRBJ2-5, with TRBD2 matching over 9 bases. Trimming took 0 bases from V and 5 from J; bases not matched to a gene: 7. Germline-derived CDR1 and CDR2 are LGHNA and YNFKEQ. This CDR3 region has 16 residues. The CDR3 spells CASSQETSGGPETQYF. Written as DNA, the CDR3 is TGTGCCAGCAGCCAAGAAACCAGCGGGGGGCCGGAGACCCAGTACTTC.

This chain joins TRBV5-1 and TRBJ2-3; TRBD2 aligns across 10 bases. The CDR3 is 16 residues long. Germline trimming cut 0 bases from V and 6 bases from J; bases unmatched to any gene: 7. In germline, CDR1 is SGHRS, CDR2 YFSETQ. CDR3 nucleotide sequence: TGCGCCAGCAGCTTGGGCGCCCTAGCGGGGGCGGATACGCAGTATTTT. It is translated as CASSLGALAGADTQYF.

The chain uses TRBV5-1 and TRBJ2-5; 7 bases fit TRBD1. The better agreement between TRBJ2-7 and the DNA end casts doubt on the J call. The CDR3 is 14 residues long. Per the germline V gene, CDR1 is SGHRS and CDR2 is YFSETQ. The CDR3 coding sequence is TGCGCCAGCAGCTTGGGACCGGGACAGTACGAGCAGTACTTC. Translation gives CASSLGPGQYEQYF.

The rearrangement uses TRBV28 and TRBJ1-4, with 8 bases lining up with TRBD1. The CDR3 spans 15 residues. The V and J ends lost 1 base and 6 bases, in that order; junction bases with no gene match: 4. The germline CDR1 and CDR2 sequences are MDHEN and SYDVKM. This CDR3 is CASSLSGQGHEKLFF. The CDR3 DNA sequence: TGTGCCAGCAGTTTATCCGGACAGGGACATGAAAAACTGTTTTTT. The full variable domain, in which reference TRBV28 and TRBJ1-4 provide the parts outside the CDR3, is DVKVTQSSRYLVKRTGEKVFLECVQDMDHENMFWYRQDPGLGLRLIYFSYDVKMKEKGDIPEGYSVSREKKERFSLILESASTNQTSMYLCASSLSGQGHEKLFFGSGTQLSVL.

The chain links TRBV9 to TRBJ2-5; 9 nucleotides align to TRBD1. V shed 0 bases and J 5 bases; nucleotides not matched to a gene: 8. The CDR3 spans 16 residues. CDR1 and CDR2 (germline): SGDLS, YYNGEE. CDR3 nucleotides: TGTGCCAGCAGCGTAGCCGGGACAGGGTGGAAGGAGACCCAGTACTTC. Protein product: CASSVAGTGWKETQYF.